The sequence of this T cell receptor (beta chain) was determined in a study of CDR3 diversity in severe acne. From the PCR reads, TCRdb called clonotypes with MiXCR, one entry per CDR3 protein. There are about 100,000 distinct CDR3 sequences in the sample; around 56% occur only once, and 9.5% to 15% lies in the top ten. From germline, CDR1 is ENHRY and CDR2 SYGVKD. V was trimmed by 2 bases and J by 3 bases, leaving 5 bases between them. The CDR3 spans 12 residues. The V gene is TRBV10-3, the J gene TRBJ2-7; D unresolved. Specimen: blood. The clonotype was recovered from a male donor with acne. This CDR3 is CAISEGYYEQYF. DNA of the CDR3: TGTGCCATCAGTGAGGGGTACTACGAGCAGTACTTC.